A single sample gave rise to the 16 T cell receptor beta chains below, sequenced in a study of spatial heterogeneity in lung cancer. Each CDR3 protein gets one entry after TCRdb re-called the 5' RACE reads with MiXCR. This table holds approximately 40,000 distinct CDR3 sequences, roughly 13% found once. Time point given: sample taken at primary tumor resection. The sample in question was PBMCs, obtained at surgery. The source is a male donor with early-stage non-small cell lung cancer.

This clonotype was seen a handful of times. This chain joins TRBV18 and TRBJ1-1, with D perhaps TRBD1 (6 bases). V was shortened by 2 bases and J by 7 bases, with 11 bases between the two germline ends. Germline V gives CDR1 KGHSH, CDR2 LQKENI. The CDR3 has 13 amino acids. The CDR3 DNA reads as TGTGCCAGCTCACCAGTAACAGGGCATGAAGCTTTCTTT. Translation: CASSPVTGHEAFF.

This clonotype was recorded a few times. The chain carries TRBV6-2 or TRBV6-3 and TRBJ1-2; D is ambiguous. CDR3 size: 14 residues. The V end lost 4 bases, the J end lost 4 bases, and 13 bases lay between the germline ends. CDR1 MNHEY and CDR2 SVGEGT come from the germline V gene. CDR3 DNA sequence: TGTGCCAGCAGTTTCGCCACTCCGGCCTATGGCTACACCTTC. Protein sequence: CASSFATPAYGYTF.

The J gene is TRBJ2-5, the V gene TRBV7-9, with TRBD2 identical over 8 bases. CDR3 length: 13 amino acids. Germline assignment: CDR1 SEHNR and CDR2 FQNEAQ (reference sequence). The ends lost 5 bases at V and 4 bases at J; junction bases unmatched: 3. CDR3 in amino acids: CASSQAGVETQYF. For the CDR3, the DNA is TGTGCCAGCAGCCAAGCGGGAGTAGAGACCCAGTACTTC.

This clonotype has more than one count but fewer than ten. The junction departs from the called germline gene at one end, perhaps through a read error. V gene TRBV6-1 combines with J gene TRBJ2-1; D tentatively fits TRBD1 or TRBD2 (5 bases each). In germline, CDR1 is MNHNS, CDR2 SASEGT. The CDR3 loop spans 14 amino acids. Here the CDR3 reads CASSEESSTGRADF. The CDR3 coding sequence is TGTGCCAGCAGTGAGGAGTCCTCAACGGGACGGGCGGACTTC.

The V call is TRBV11-2, the J call TRBJ2-1; D possibly corresponds to TRBD1 (5 bases). Trimming removed 3 bases from V and 2 bases from J, with 14 bases in between. This CDR3 contains 16 residues. CDR1 and CDR2 from the germline V gene are SGHAT and FQNNGV. Written as DNA, the CDR3 is TGTGCCAGCAGCTTGCGGACATACTTAACCTACAATGAGCAGTTCTTC. Its translation is CASSLRTYLTYNEQFF.

At least ten counts were recorded for this clonotype. This rearrangement joins TRBV11-2 to TRBJ2-2; weak D call: TRBD2 (6 bases). The germline V gene encodes CDR1 SGHAT and CDR2 FQNNGV. The V gene lost 4 bases and the J gene lost 7 bases, with 13 bases spanning the gap. CDR3 length: 14 residues. DNA for the CDR3: TGTGCCAGCAGCTGGCGGGGAATCGGCGGGGAGCTGTTTTTT. Amino acids: CASSWRGIGGELFF. Complete variable domain (other parts from reference TRBV11-2 and TRBJ2-2): EAGVAQSPRYKIIEKRQSVAFWCNPISGHATLYWYQQILGQGPKLLIQFQNNGVVDDSQLPKDRFSAERLKGVDSTLKIQPAKLEDSAVYLCASSWRGIGGELFFGEGSRLTVL.

This clonotype was recorded at least ten times. This sequence joins TRBV29-1 and TRBJ2-1; 7 bases map to TRBD2. The CDR3 is 12 amino acids. Germline assignment: CDR1 SQVTM and CDR2 ANQGSEA. J gave up 6 bases and V 5 bases, and 4 bases lay outside the gene matches. The CDR3 coding sequence is TGCAGCGTTCCCCGGACTAGCAATGAGCAGTTCTTC. Translation gives CSVPRTSNEQFF.

The V and J genes are TRBV2 and TRBJ1-5; D gene unclear. Trimming took off 5 bases at V and 4 bases at J, with 12 bases between the two ends. The CDR3 consists of 14 residues. Looked up from germline, CDR1 is SNHLY and CDR2 is FYNNEI. CDR3 amino acids: CASSREGRNQPQHF. The CDR3 bases are TGTGCCAGCAGTCGGGAGGGCCGTAATCAGCCCCAGCATTTT. Full variable domain (rest looked up from reference TRBV2 and TRBJ1-5): EPEVTQTPSHQVTQMGQEVILRCVPISNHLYFYWYRQILGQKVEFLVSFYNNEISEKSEIFDDQFSVERPDGSNFTLKIRSTKLEDSAMYFCASSREGRNQPQHFGDGTRLSIL.

This chain uses TRBV5-4 with TRBJ1-2; 10 bases are a match to TRBD1. This CDR3 is built from 17 residues. Germline CDR1 and CDR2: SGHNT and YYREEE (reference sequence). J gave up 5 bases and V 4 bases, and 14 bases lay outside the gene matches. In DNA, the CDR3 is TGTGCCAGCAGCGCTGGGACAGGGGCCGCTGGATGGTATGGCTACACCTTC. Its translation is CASSAGTGAAGWYGYTF.

There are a few counts of this clonotype. This chain uses TRBV5-1 with TRBJ2-7, with TRBD2 matching over 11 bases. The CDR3 length is 15 residues. V shed 4 bases, J shed 3 bases, and the junction held 6 bases outside the gene matches. Germline values: CDR1 SGHRS, CDR2 YFSETQ. The CDR3 here is CASSPRLAGNYEQYF. The CDR3 nucleotides are TGCGCCAGCAGCCCACGACTAGCGGGGAACTACGAGCAGTACTTC.

This clonotype was picked up a small number of times. The junction differs from germline at one of its ends, possibly a read error. The chain combines TRBV7-7 with TRBJ2-5; weak D call: TRBD2 (5 bases). This CDR3 has 15 residues. Germline lookup yields CDR1 SSHAT and CDR2 FNYEAQ (reference sequence). CDR3 nucleotides: TGTGCTAGCAGCTCAAGCGGTCAGCCCCAAGAGACCCAGTACTTC. Residues: CASSSSGQPQETQYF.

V is TRBV10-3 and J is TRBJ1-6; 9 bases map to TRBD1. This CDR3 spans 13 amino acids. J was trimmed by 6 bases and V by 10 bases; bases with no gene match: 4. The germline V gene encodes CDR1 ENHRY and CDR2 SYGVKD. Here the CDR3 reads CATDRGGNSPLHF. CDR3 sequence (DNA): TGTGCCACTGACAGGGGGGGTAATTCACCCCTCCACTTT.

The rearrangement uses TRBV6-2 or TRBV6-3 and TRBJ1-5; TRBD1 is a possible D gene (5 bases). This CDR3 contains 13 residues. Germline loops: CDR1 MNHEY, CDR2 SVGEGT. The V end was cut by 6 bases, the J end by 3 bases, with 9 bases between. The CDR3: CASSLDNNQPQHF. CDR3 nucleotide sequence: TGTGCCAGCAGCCTGGACAACAATCAGCCCCAGCATTTT.

In this sample, this clonotype turned up many times. The chain joins TRBV3-1 to TRBJ2-1; 7 nucleotides agree with TRBD2. Germline trimming cut 4 bases from V and 5 bases from J; bases unmatched to any gene: 8. Germline V gives CDR1 LGHDT, CDR2 YNNKEL (reference sequence). The CDR3 runs to 15 residues. The CDR3, as DNA: TGTGCCAGCAGCCCCTCTAGCGGAGGTCACAATGAGCAGTTCTTC. Encoded protein: CASSPSSGGHNEQFF.

There are a few counts of this clonotype. Here the CDR3 DNA reads TGTGCCAGCAGCCTTGAGACTACTCACCCCCAGTATTTT. This codes for CASSLETTHPQYF. The chain carries TRBV3-1 and TRBJ2-3; a possible D gene is TRBD2 (5 bases). The length of the CDR3 is 13 residues. V lost 4 bases and J 12 bases, leaving 17 bases between the germline ends. Germline V gene sequence: CDR1 LGHDT, CDR2 YNNKEL (reference sequence).

This clonotype was recorded many times. The CDR3 sequence: CASSHLTSGEQFF. The CDR3 nucleotides are TGTGCCAGCAGCCATCTGACTAGCGGGGAGCAGTTCTTC. The chain carries TRBV11-2 and TRBJ2-1; the match to TRBD2 covers 10 bases. This CDR3 has 13 amino acids. Germline V lookup: CDR1 SGHAT, CDR2 FQNNGV. The V segment lost 5 bases and the J segment 10 bases; nucleotides outside the gene matches: 5.